The 32 T cell receptor beta chains presented below share a single source sample, sequenced in a study of technical replicates of blood from a handful of donors. Libraries were prepared by immunoSEQ multiplex PCR; TCRdb keeps only in-frame clonotypes and omits some of them. The top ten clones hold 3.9% of a sample with some 47,000 clones, 90% to 95% of them seen once. The material sequenced was PBMCs. Receptor source: a human donor in good health. Some clones in this sample may be carry-over from other donors' samples.

The CDR3 DNA sequence: TGTGCCAGCTCAGCGCAAACAGGGTATGGCTACACCTTC. As protein: CASSAQTGYGYTF. The chain is built from TRBV18 and TRBJ1-2; D might be TRBD1 (6 bases). V dropped 5 bases and J dropped 5 bases, with 12 bases sitting between them. The CDR3 is 13 residues long. From germline, CDR1 is KGHSH and CDR2 LQKENI.

There are a few counts of this clone. This chain uses TRBV30 with TRBJ2-2; 7 bases fit TRBD1. The V segment lost 4 bases and the J segment 2 bases; nucleotides outside the gene matches: 7. CDR3 size: 15 residues. Germline V gives CDR1 GTSNPN, CDR2 SVGIG (reference sequence). The CDR3 DNA reads as TGTGCCTGGACCGACGACAGGGATAACACCGGGGAGCTGTTTTTT. Translating gives CAWTDDRDNTGELFF.

The chain joins TRBV29-1 to TRBJ1-1; TRBD1 matches at 9 bases. The junction had 14 bases not matched to a gene; V was cut back by 6 bases and J by 0 bases. CDR3 length: 17 amino acids. Germline V gene data show CDR1 as SQVTM and CDR2 as ANQGSEA. The chain's CDR3 is CSVLRNRGRWMNTEAFF. CDR3 sequence (DNA): TGCAGCGTATTACGTAACAGGGGGCGTTGGATGAACACTGAAGCTTTCTTT.

V and J are TRBV29-1 and TRBJ2-7; D is unresolved. The CDR3 runs to 9 residues. The V and J ends lost 7 bases and 7 bases respectively, with 8 bases between them. Germline CDR1 and CDR2: SQVTM and ANQGSEA. The CDR3 spells CSGVREQYF. The CDR3 DNA sequence: TGCAGCGGGGTCAGGGAGCAGTACTTC.

V usage is TRBV6-1 and J usage is TRBJ2-7; 12 bases match TRBD1. CDR1 and CDR2 (germline): MNHNS, SASEGT. The ends lost 4 bases at V and 2 bases at J; junction bases unmatched: 12. This CDR3 is 18 amino acids long. DNA of the CDR3: TGTGCCAGCAGTGTGGGACAGGGGGCGCGGCGGGGAACCTACGAGCAGTACTTC. It codes for CASSVGQGARRGTYEQYF.

The chain recombines TRBV7-9 with TRBJ1-1; D gene unclear. V lost 5 bases and J 8 bases, leaving 9 bases between the germline ends. The CDR3 has 11 amino acids. From germline, CDR1 is SEHNR and CDR2 FQNEAQ (reference sequence). This CDR3 reads CASSRAEEAFF. The CDR3 coding sequence is TGTGCCAGCAGCCGAGCGGAGGAAGCTTTCTTT.

The rearrangement uses TRBV2 and TRBJ2-7; 8 bases match TRBD2. V was clipped by 5 bases and J by 7 bases; unmatched bases: 13. This CDR3 has 15 residues. Germline V gives CDR1 SNHLY, CDR2 FYNNEI. In nucleotides, the CDR3 is TGTGCCAGCAGTCCGCCCGGGGGGGAGCGTCGGGAGCAGTACTTC. Residues: CASSPPGGERREQYF.

The V call is TRBV7-8, the J call TRBJ2-2; 8 bases match TRBD1. This CDR3 spans 16 amino acids. Germline V gene sequence: CDR1 SGHVS, CDR2 FQNEAQ. Unmatched junction bases numbered 11, after V lost 5 bases and J lost 6 bases. CDR3 residues: CASSHLGGQGSGELFF. The DNA of the CDR3 is TGTGCCAGCAGCCACTTAGGCGGACAGGGTTCCGGGGAGCTGTTTTTT. The variable domain in full, with the rest retrieved from reference TRBV7-8 and TRBJ2-2, is GAGVSQSPRYKVAKRGQDVALRCDPISGHVSLFWYQQALGQGPEFLTYFQNEAQLDKSGLPSDRFFAERPEGSVSTLKIQRTQQEDSAVYLCASSHLGGQGSGELFFGEGSRLTVL.

J is TRBJ2-6 and V is TRBV5-1, with 7 nucleotides matching TRBD2. V trimming: 2 bases; J trimming: 8 bases; junction bases outside the gene matches: 7. The CDR3 is made up of 15 amino acids. Per the germline V gene, CDR1 is SGHRS and CDR2 is YFSETQ. Here the CDR3 DNA reads TGCGCCAGCAGCTTAAGCGGGAAAGCGACCAACGTCCTGACTTTC. Protein: CASSLSGKATNVLTF.

The chain uses TRBV10-3 and TRBJ2-1; 8 bases are a match to TRBD2. Looked up from germline, CDR1 is ENHRY and CDR2 is SYGVKD. The CDR3 spans 13 residues. Trimming at V came to 4 bases and at J to 6 bases, leaving 2 bases not matched to a gene. CDR3 sequence: CAISGAGVNEQFF. CDR3 sequence (DNA): TGTGCCATCAGTGGAGCGGGAGTCAATGAGCAGTTCTTC.

The J gene is TRBJ2-1, the V gene TRBV4-3; D ambiguous. The CDR3 is 16 amino acids. Germline V gene data show CDR1 as LGHNA and CDR2 as YSLEER. V gave up 1 base and J gave up 1 base, with 11 bases separating them. This chain's CDR3 is CASSQGDLISYNEQFF. In nucleotides, the CDR3 is TGCGCCAGCAGCCAAGGCGATCTGATTTCCTACAATGAGCAGTTCTTC.

The CDR3 coding sequence is TGTGCCAGCAGCTCCAGCGGGGTAGCCTACGAGCAGTACTTC. Amino acids: CASSSSGVAYEQYF. The chain carries TRBV7-2 and TRBJ2-7; 7 bases match TRBD2. The CDR3 is made up of 14 amino acids. J lost 2 bases, V lost 4 bases, and 5 bases had no gene match. Germline CDR1 is SGHTA and CDR2 is FQGNSA.

Notes on this clone: An end of the junction does not agree with germline; a read error may underlie this. This chain joins TRBV2 and TRBJ1-2; D may be TRBD1 (6 bases). Germline CDR1 is SNHLY and CDR2 is FYNNEI. The CDR3 loop spans 14 amino acids. Written as DNA, the CDR3 is TGTGCCAGCATTGAACAGGGATTGTCAAATGGCTACACCTTC. It specifies CASIEQGLSNGYTF.

The rearrangement uses TRBV10-3 and TRBJ2-7; the D gene is possibly TRBD2 (6 bases). This CDR3 comprises 14 residues. Germline V gene data show CDR1 as ENHRY and CDR2 as SYGVKD. Trimming cost V 6 bases and J 1 base, with 13 bases left between them. The CDR3 loop reads CAISNRDSSYEQYF. The CDR3 DNA follows: TGTGCCATCAGCAACCGGGACTCATCCTACGAGCAGTACTTC.

The rearrangement joins TRBV9 to TRBJ2-7; TRBD1 matches 7 bases. The germline CDR1 and CDR2 sequences are SGDLS and YYNGEE. The junction had 6 bases not matched to a gene; V was cut back by 4 bases and J by 2 bases. The CDR3 is 14 residues long. The CDR3 reads CASSPRQGTYEQYF. The CDR3 DNA is TGTGCCAGCAGCCCCCGACAGGGTACCTACGAGCAGTACTTC.

The chain combines TRBV4-3 with TRBJ1-2, with D possibly being TRBD1 (5 bases). This CDR3 has 17 amino acids. Trimming stripped 0 bases from V and 7 bases from J, with 21 bases between. CDR1 is LGHNA, CDR2 YSLEER, per germline. CDR3 nucleotides: TGCGCCAGCAGCCAAGATTTGGGTTCAAGGGGCAGGCCTGGCTACACCTTC. This translates into CASSQDLGSRGRPGYTF.

In this sample, this clone turned up once. The chain employs TRBV6-6 and TRBJ1-5; D may be TRBD1 (5 bases). V was trimmed by 7 bases and J by 0 bases, leaving 10 bases between them. In germline, CDR1 is MNHNY, CDR2 SVGAGI (reference sequence). The CDR3 contains 14 residues. CDR3 coding DNA: TGTGCCAGCACCCTCGGGGGTAGCAATCAGCCCCAGCATTTT. It yields the protein CASTLGGSNQPQHF.

V is TRBV30 and J is TRBJ1-5, with 10 bases identical to TRBD1. Germline trimming cut 6 bases from V and 4 bases from J; bases unmatched to any gene: 3. Germline CDR1 reads GTSNPN; CDR2 reads SVGIG (reference sequence). CDR3 length: 13 residues. CDR3 DNA: TGTGCCTGCAGGACAGGGGGAAATCAGCCCCAGCATTTT. Translating gives CACRTGGNQPQHF.

The genes are TRBV5-6 and TRBJ2-1; 9 nucleotides match TRBD2. CDR3 size: 16 residues. The germline V gene has CDR1 SGHDT and CDR2 YYEEEE. With 4 bases clipped from V and 0 bases from J, the junction kept 5 bases outside the gene matches. The CDR3 loop reads CASSPNSGSSYNEQFF. For the CDR3, the DNA is TGTGCCAGCAGCCCCAATAGCGGGAGCTCCTACAATGAGCAGTTCTTC.

The CDR3 protein is CASSEGTGGDTEAFF. The CDR3 DNA is TGTGCCAGCAGTGAGGGGACAGGGGGGGACACTGAAGCTTTCTTT. The genes are TRBV2 and TRBJ1-1; 11 bases map to TRBD1. Unmatched junction bases numbered 3, after V lost 3 bases and J lost 3 bases. Looked up from germline, CDR1 is SNHLY and CDR2 is FYNNEI. The CDR3 is 15 amino acids.

This clone was seen just once. This chain uses TRBV12-5 with TRBJ2-2; D is perhaps TRBD2 (6 bases). Germline V lookup: CDR1 LGHNT, CDR2 FRNRAP. V was pared by 7 bases and J by 0 bases, with 18 bases between. This CDR3 is built from 17 residues. The CDR3 DNA follows: TGTGCTAGTGCTCCCCGGCCGGCGGGAACGAACACCGGGGAGCTGTTTTTT. Amino acid sequence: CASAPRPAGTNTGELFF.

V is TRBV4-1 and J is TRBJ1-2; TRBD1 is a possible D gene (6 bases). Germline loops: CDR1 MGHRA, CDR2 YSYEKL. The CDR3 spans 16 residues. V was pared by 2 bases and J by 4 bases, with 17 bases between. The CDR3 spells CASSQPLQGFIYGYTF. CDR3 DNA sequence: TGCGCCAGCAGCCAACCCCTACAGGGTTTCATCTATGGCTACACCTTC.

The rearrangement joins TRBV2 to TRBJ2-5; D perhaps matches TRBD1 (6 bases). The CDR3 has 14 residues. Germline lookup yields CDR1 SNHLY and CDR2 FYNNEI. V gave up 4 bases and J gave up 6 bases, with 15 bases separating them. The CDR3 DNA follows: TGTGCCAGCAGTGCTGGGGGCCAGCAGAAGACCCAGTACTTC. Amino acid sequence: CASSAGGQQKTQYF.

The V and J genes are TRBV5-4 and TRBJ1-1, with D possibly TRBD1 on 6 matching bases. The V gene's germline CDR1 is SGHNT and CDR2 YYREEE (reference sequence). The CDR3 is made up of 15 amino acids. V lost 6 bases, J lost 0 bases, and 15 bases lay in between. The chain's CDR3 is CASTPGQGMNTEAFF. In nucleotides, the CDR3 is TGTGCCAGCACCCCGGGGCAGGGGATGAACACTGAAGCTTTCTTT.

J is TRBJ1-3 and V is TRBV5-4, with TRBD1 as a possible D gene (6 bases). Germline CDR1 SGHNT, CDR2 YYREEE (reference sequence). The V gene lost 2 bases and the J gene lost 4 bases, with 13 bases spanning the gap. The CDR3 runs to 15 residues. CDR3 amino acids: CASSLEQGFGNTIYF. CDR3 sequence (DNA): TGTGCCAGCAGCTTAGAACAGGGTTTCGGAAACACCATATATTTT.

The chain couples TRBV6-1 to TRBJ2-1; D perhaps matches TRBD2 (5 bases). CDR3 length: 14 residues. Germline CDR1 reads MNHNS; CDR2 reads SASEGT. The V end was cut by 8 bases, the J end by 4 bases, with 15 bases between. In DNA form, the CDR3 reads TGTGCCAGCTCTGGTTACGGGGTTTACAATGAGCAGTTCTTC. This codes for CASSGYGVYNEQFF.

This sequence joins TRBV4-3 and TRBJ2-7; TRBD2 matches 13 bases. The V segment lost 4 bases and the J segment 2 bases; nucleotides outside the gene matches: 5. The germline gives CDR1 LGHNA, CDR2 YSLEER. The CDR3 length is 16 residues. This CDR3 reads CASSPRTSGGPYEQYF. The DNA of the CDR3 is TGCGCCAGCAGCCCCCGGACTAGCGGGGGACCCTACGAGCAGTACTTC.

The chain couples TRBV30 to TRBJ1-2, with no clear D. The CDR3 is 11 residues long. Trimming took 0 bases from V and 5 from J, leaving 4 bases between them. Germline V gene sequence: CDR1 GTSNPN, CDR2 SVGIG (reference sequence). CDR3 coding DNA: TGTGCCTGGAGTGTGCAGTATGGCTACACCTTC. It encodes CAWSVQYGYTF.

The chain links TRBV2 to TRBJ2-7; 7 bases fit TRBD1. This CDR3 has 13 residues. J lost 4 bases, V lost 8 bases, and 8 bases had no gene match. The germline V gene encodes CDR1 SNHLY and CDR2 FYNNEI. In DNA form, the CDR3 reads TGTGCCAGCGGGTGGGACAGAGGGTACGAGCAGTACTTC. This translates into CASGWDRGYEQYF.

The chain recombines TRBV5-5 with TRBJ2-7; 12 nucleotides match TRBD1. Germline CDR1 and CDR2: SGHKS and YYEKEE (reference sequence). CDR3 size: 15 residues. Losses at the gene ends were 4 bases for V and 3 bases for J; bases not matched to a gene: 5. CDR3: CASSLGQGARYEQYF. CDR3 DNA sequence: TGTGCCAGCAGCCTGGGACAGGGGGCGCGCTACGAGCAGTACTTC.

The rearrangement joins TRBV18 to TRBJ1-1; 8 nucleotides align to TRBD1. The length of the CDR3 is 15 residues. CDR1 is KGHSH and CDR2 is LQKENI in the germline V gene. V trimming: 4 bases; J trimming: 4 bases; junction bases outside the gene matches: 8. CDR3 region: CASSLLTGESTEAFF. CDR3 coding DNA: TGTGCCAGCTCACTCCTGACAGGGGAGAGCACTGAAGCTTTCTTT.

The rearrangement uses TRBV25-1 and TRBJ1-1; 9 nucleotides match TRBD1. CDR3 length: 14 amino acids. Germline V gene data show CDR1 as MGHDK and CDR2 as SYGVNS. The trim removed 2 bases at V and 10 bases at J, leaving 8 bases unmatched. The CDR3 spells CASSEIGQGFVAFF. Written as DNA, the CDR3 is TGTGCCAGCAGTGAAATTGGACAGGGGTTTGTAGCTTTCTTT.